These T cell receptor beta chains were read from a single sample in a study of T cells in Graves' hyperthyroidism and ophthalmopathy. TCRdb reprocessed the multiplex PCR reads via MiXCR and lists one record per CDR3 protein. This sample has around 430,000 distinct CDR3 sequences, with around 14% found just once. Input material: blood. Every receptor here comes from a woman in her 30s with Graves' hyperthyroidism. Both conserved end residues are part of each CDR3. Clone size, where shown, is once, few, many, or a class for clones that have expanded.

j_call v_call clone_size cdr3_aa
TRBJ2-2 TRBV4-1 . CASSQDRTGANTGELFF
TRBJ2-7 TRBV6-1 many CASSRTGASGGWEQYF
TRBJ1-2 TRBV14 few CASSQENRGPSGYTF
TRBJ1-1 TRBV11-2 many CASSLGVSTEAFF
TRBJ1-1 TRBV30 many CAWNGGGWDTEAFF
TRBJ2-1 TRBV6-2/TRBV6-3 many CASRALAGGYNEQFF
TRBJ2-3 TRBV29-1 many CSVEGTSGPGGVTDTQYF
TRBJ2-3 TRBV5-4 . CASSFQRDTDTQYF
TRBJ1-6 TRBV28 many CASSLETSYNSPLHF
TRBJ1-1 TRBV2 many CASTPRDRWTEAFF
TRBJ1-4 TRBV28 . CASSSSGRGEKLFF
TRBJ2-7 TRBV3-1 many CASSQERLSGTNEQYF
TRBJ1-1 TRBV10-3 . CAISETTEYTEAFF
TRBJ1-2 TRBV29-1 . CSVEGLRRHYGYTF
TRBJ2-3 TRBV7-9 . CASSPNEAPTDTQYF
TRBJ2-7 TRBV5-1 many CASSLEGGEQYF
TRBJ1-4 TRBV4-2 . CASSRTAGVSNEKLFF
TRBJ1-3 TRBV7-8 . CASSSSDTSGNTIYF
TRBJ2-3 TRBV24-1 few CATSDHGPDTQYF
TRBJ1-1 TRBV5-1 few CASSRSEARSMNTEAFF
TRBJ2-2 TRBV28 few CASSLGATNTGELFF
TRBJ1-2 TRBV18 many CASSLGQAANYGYTF
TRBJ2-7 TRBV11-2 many CASSLGLAGGFEQYF